These T cell receptor beta chains were read from a single sample in a study of cytomegalovirus exposure and HLA in healthy donors. Only in-frame clones appear in the TCRdb table, and some are missing; sequencing was by immunoSEQ multiplex PCR. Here the sample spans some 140,000 clones, 70% to 80% being singletons. Sequencing was done on a sample of PBMCs. Receptor source: a female donor in good health and CMV-seronegative. Each CDR3 is given without its conserved first and last residue.

j_gene,v_gene,CDR3aa
TRBJ2-1,TRBV2,ASSLLASVYNEQF
TRBJ1-4,TRBV6-6,ASSYGQGNEKLF
TRBJ1-1,TRBV14,ASSQGSMNTEAF
TRBJ1-1,TRBV5-1,ASSPGQVGLNTEAF
TRBJ1-1,TRBV7-7,ASSLDSNTEAF
TRBJ1-4,TRBV30,AWRSTTGGAEKLF
TRBJ2-1,TRBV12-5,ASGLRDTRFYNEQF
TRBJ1-1,TRBV5-1,ASSSGGGNTEAF
TRBJ2-5,TRBV7-9,ASSTYRGRETQY
TRBJ2-7,TRBV7-9,ATGGPGTLYEQY
TRBJ2-7,TRBV7-2,ASSLGTGPSYEQY
TRBJ1-2,TRBV27,ASSPDRALGYT
TRBJ1-1,TRBV5-6,ASRPDPRGTEAF
TRBJ2-2,TRBV9,ASSPRGAGDTGELF
TRBJ1-1,TRBV5-6,ASSPDTKPNTEAF
TRBJ2-7,TRBV30,AWSVVRASGRGYEQY
TRBJ2-3,TRBV7-9,ASSHPQGAGTDTQY
TRBJ2-7,TRBV30,AWRDLRTSRHYEQY
TRBJ1-1,TRBV28,ASTSDRPFGGANTEAF
TRBJ2-5,TRBV7-7,ASSLDSQETQY
TRBJ2-7,TRBV30,ACHGTSGFSYEQY
TRBJ2-5,TRBV7-9,ASSPPFRVGETQY
TRBJ2-1,TRBV15,ATSRRSLVTNEQF
TRBJ2-7,TRBV7-2,ASSLGLTGGLYEQY
TRBJ2-7,TRBV7-9,ASYQRGREDSYEQY
TRBJ1-4,TRBV5-4,ASSLNRGSEKLF
TRBJ1-1,TRBV30,AWSGGTGNEAF
TRBJ2-1,TRBV6-5,ASSRTSGRRPEQF
TRBJ1-4,TRBV30,AWSVIRGAEKLF
TRBJ2-3,TRBV7-9,ASSFTQGADTQY
TRBJ2-7,TRBV28,ASSFPDRDSEQY
TRBJ2-5,TRBV28,ASSDQLAQETQY
TRBJ2-5,TRBV20-1,SAPAGETQY
TRBJ2-3,TRBV2,ASPDSPDTQY
TRBJ2-3,TRBV6-5,ASSWVGGDTQY
TRBJ1-2,TRBV4-1,ASSHDRPTHGYT
TRBJ1-1,TRBV7-9,ASRNNYVGTGYDTEAF
TRBJ2-7,TRBV21-1,ASSPHQGTYEQY
TRBJ1-2,TRBV10-3,AIIAAGQGGNGYT
TRBJ2-1,TRBV25-1,ASSDSRYNEQF
TRBJ2-1,TRBV7-9,ASSLWSGEQF
TRBJ2-3,TRBV28,ASSSTGGGTDTQY
TRBJ2-7,TRBV29-1,SVDSGDSSTYEQY
TRBJ2-2,TRBV6-4,ASSTLSGNTGELF
TRBJ2-7,TRBV7-8,ASQGIGFGGYEQY